This T cell receptor beta chain was captured by sequencing in a study of CD8 T cells in Susac syndrome. A quantity of about 0.5 to 1 ug RNA underwent reverse transcription using random hexamers. TCRdb ran MiXCR on the immunoSEQ multiplex PCR reads and lists one entry per CDR3 protein. The sample carries under 95,000 distinct CDR3 sequences, around 93% recorded once. Purification of the CD8+ and CD4+ T cells relied on negative isolation, and TEMRA cells underwent FACS enrichment. The V end was cut by 1 base, the J end by 6 bases, with 7 bases between. The CDR3 has 13 amino acids. Germline CDR1 SGHAT, CDR2 FQNNGV.

V usage is TRBV11-2 and J usage is TRBJ2-1; D not resolved. This receptor was obtained from a human donor with Susac syndrome. Material for sequencing was CD8+ T cells from PBMCs. The CDR3 spells CASSLGWGNEQFF. In nucleotides, the CDR3 is TGTGCCAGCAGCTTAGGTTGGGGCAATGAGCAGTTCTTC.